The text below deals with one T cell receptor beta chain. Antigen unknown. Germline-derived CDR1 and CDR2 are SQVTM and ANQGSEA. The CDR3 totals 14 residues. The ends were cut back, 0 bases at V and 2 bases at J, with 11 bases in the middle. The sample comes from a study of cytomegalovirus exposure and HLA in healthy donors. Turning to the study itself: Most genotyped donors, about four fifths of about 360, had Caucasian-associated genetic ancestry. General study points: Productive status was seen about 90% or about 30% of the time for most TCR beta V segments in an earlier analysis. Presence/absence analyses assumed roughly uniform sequencing depth across donors, which may not hold. A later analysis linked a missense DCLRE1C variant to TCR beta V- and J-gene trimming.

PCR primers comprised 60 Vbeta and 13 Jbeta primers. TCRdb keeps only in-frame clones here, not all; method: immunoSEQ multiplex PCR. The sample table sets out tens of thousands of clones. Sample: PBMCs. The chain is built from TRBV29-1 and TRBJ2-7; TRBD2 is a possible D gene (5 bases). The TCR originated in a woman aged 60-75 years in good health and CMV-seronegative. The CDR3 DNA reads as TGCAGCGTTGAAGATCCGCGAGGGACCTACGAGCAGTACTTC. Amino acids: CSVEDPRGTYEQYF.